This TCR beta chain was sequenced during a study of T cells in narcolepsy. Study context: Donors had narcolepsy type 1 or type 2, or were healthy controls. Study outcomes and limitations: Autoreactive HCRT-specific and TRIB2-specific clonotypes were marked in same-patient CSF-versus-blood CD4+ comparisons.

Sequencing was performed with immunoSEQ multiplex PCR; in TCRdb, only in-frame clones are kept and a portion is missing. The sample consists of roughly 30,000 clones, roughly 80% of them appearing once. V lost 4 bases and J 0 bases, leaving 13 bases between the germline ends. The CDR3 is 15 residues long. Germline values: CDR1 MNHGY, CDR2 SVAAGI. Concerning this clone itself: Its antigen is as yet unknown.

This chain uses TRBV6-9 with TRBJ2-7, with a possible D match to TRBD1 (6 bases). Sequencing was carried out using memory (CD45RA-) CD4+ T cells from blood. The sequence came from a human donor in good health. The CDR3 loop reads CASSFEGTPSYEQYF. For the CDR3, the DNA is TGTGCCAGCAGTTTTGAAGGGACACCCTCCTACGAGCAGTACTTC.